These 24 T cell receptor beta chains originate from one sample sequenced in a study of blood T cell repertoires in COVID-19. TCRdb's copy holds only in-frame clones and misses some; the assay was immunoSEQ multiplex PCR. Among 490,000 or so clones, 80% to 90% were seen once, and the ten largest hold approximately 8%. The sequenced sample consisted of PBMCs or T cells enriched from blood (not recorded which). Every receptor here comes from a woman aged 55-70 years who had recovered from COVID-19.

V usage is TRBV5-6 and J usage is TRBJ2-7; perhaps TRBD1 as D (5 bases). Per germline, CDR1 SGHDT and CDR2 YYEEEE. This CDR3 contains 14 residues. V was shortened by 5 bases and J by 0 bases, with 12 bases between the two germline ends. CDR3 in DNA: TGTGCCAGCAGTCCTGTAGGGGTCTCCTACGAGCAGTACTTC. Protein sequence: CASSPVGVSYEQYF.

The CDR3 sequence is CASSSGRTGEKLFF. The CDR3 region has the DNA TGTGCCAGCAGCTCTGGACGGACGGGGGAAAAACTGTTTTTT. The rearrangement joins TRBV5-5 to TRBJ1-4; D is uncertain. V was clipped by 3 bases and J by 8 bases, with 14 bases between them. The CDR3 spans 14 residues. CDR1 and CDR2 from the germline V gene are SGHKS and YYEKEE (reference sequence).

The V call is TRBV5-8, the J call TRBJ1-2; D gene ambiguous. This CDR3 has 14 residues. Trimming stripped 0 bases from V and 8 bases from J, with 14 bases between. From germline, CDR1 is SGHTS and CDR2 YDEGEE. CDR3 in amino acids: CASSLGALGGGYTF. The DNA of the CDR3 is TGTGCCAGCAGCTTGGGGGCTCTGGGAGGAGGCTACACCTTC.

This clone has just one count. The J gene is TRBJ2-1, the V gene TRBV28; 9 nucleotides agree with TRBD2. Germline V gene lookup returns CDR1 MDHEN and CDR2 SYDVKM. The CDR3 has 16 residues. V shed 3 bases and J 7 bases; nucleotides not matched to a gene: 10. CDR3 in amino acids: CASSLTWRGGQNEQFF. CDR3 sequence (DNA): TGTGCCAGCAGTTTGACCTGGCGGGGGGGCCAAAATGAGCAGTTCTTC.

The chain combines TRBV15 with TRBJ2-5; 7 nucleotides align to TRBD1. V shed 5 bases, J shed 5 bases, and the junction held 11 bases outside the gene matches. The CDR3 spans 15 residues. CDR1 and CDR2 (germline): LNHNV, YYDKDF (reference sequence). CDR3 amino acids: CATSFFTGAGETQYF. In DNA form, the CDR3 reads TGTGCCACCAGCTTCTTCACAGGGGCCGGGGAGACCCAGTACTTC. Combining the CDR3 with reference TRBV15 and TRBJ2-5 gives the whole variable domain DAMVIQNPRYQVTQFGKPVTLSCSQTLNHNVMYWYQQKSSQAPKLLFHYYDKDFNNEADTPDNFQSRRPNTSFCFLDIRSPGLGDTAMYLCATSFFTGAGETQYFGPGTRLLVL.

CDR3 amino acids: CASSALAGREETQYF. CDR3 coding DNA: TGTGCCAGCAGCGCATTAGCGGGGCGGGAAGAGACCCAGTACTTC. The chain links TRBV7-2 to TRBJ2-5, with 8 bases aligning to TRBD2. Losses at the gene ends were 5 bases for V and 3 bases for J; bases not matched to a gene: 8. The CDR3 runs 15 residues. Germline assignment: CDR1 SGHTA and CDR2 FQGNSA.

To note about this clone: An end of the junction differs from the germline gene, which may be a read error. The rearrangement joins TRBV7-9 to TRBJ1-4; TRBD1 matches 7 bases. CDR1 and CDR2 (germline): SEHNR, FQNEAQ (reference sequence). This CDR3 comprises 16 residues. CDR3 in amino acids: CASSPGQIATTEKLFF. CDR3 in DNA: TGTGCCAGCAGCCCGGGACAGATTGCAACTACTGAAAAACTGTTTTTT.

The chain carries TRBV5-8 and TRBJ2-1; no definite D call. Germline assignment: CDR1 SGHTS and CDR2 YDEGEE. CDR3 size: 17 residues. V dropped 0 bases and J dropped 3 bases, with 16 bases sitting between them. DNA of the CDR3: TGTGCCAGCAGCTTGGGGCGTAGGCAGGCCGACTACAATGAGCAGTTCTTC. It specifies CASSLGRRQADYNEQFF.

The genes are TRBV6-5 and TRBJ2-7; a weak D match, TRBD1 (5 bases). Looked up from germline, CDR1 is MNHEY and CDR2 is SVGAGI. The CDR3 sequence is 15 residues long. Trimming shortened V by 8 bases and J by 0 bases, and 17 bases separated the two germline ends. The CDR3 bases are TGTGCCAGCCGGGTGGGGCAGGAGAGCTCCTACGAGCAGTACTTC. Its protein is CASRVGQESSYEQYF.

The chain has TRBV5-5 and TRBJ1-4; no reliable D call. CDR3 length equals 14 residues. With 1 base removed from V and 7 bases from J, the gap between germline ends came to 11 bases. Germline assignment: CDR1 SGHKS and CDR2 YYEKEE (reference sequence). Here the CDR3 reads CASSLSGTFEKLFF. The CDR3 DNA follows: TGTGCCAGCAGCTTGTCTGGCACATTTGAAAAACTGTTTTTT.

The chain uses TRBV3-1 (or the pseudogene TRBV3-2) and TRBJ2-7; D is uncertain. V was clipped by 1 base and J by 0 bases, with 10 bases between them. Per germline, CDR1 LGHDT and CDR2 YNNKEL (reference sequence). The CDR3 length is 15 residues. The CDR3 sequence is CASSQVAASSYEQYF. CDR3 DNA sequence: TGTGCCAGCAGCCAAGTGGCCGCAAGCTCCTACGAGCAGTACTTC.

The chain couples TRBV5-1 to TRBJ2-3, with 12 bases aligning to TRBD1. The germline CDR1 and CDR2 sequences are SGHRS and YFSETQ. V lost 3 bases to trimming and J lost 8 bases; unmatched junction nucleotides: 7. The CDR3 extends over 15 amino acids. CDR3: CASSSGQGARVTQYF. CDR3 sequence (DNA): TGCGCCAGCAGCTCGGGACAGGGGGCAAGAGTTACGCAGTATTTT.

The table lists this clone with a count of one. V is TRBV13 and J is TRBJ1-2, with D possibly TRBD1 on 6 matching bases. In germline, CDR1 is PRHDT, CDR2 FYEKMQ (reference sequence). V was shortened by 2 bases and J by 0 bases, with 10 bases between the two germline ends. The CDR3 has 15 residues. The CDR3 nucleotides are TGTGCCAGCAGCTTAAATACAGGGCCTAACTATGGCTACACCTTC. Its translation: CASSLNTGPNYGYTF.

The chain joins TRBV30 to TRBJ1-1, with no clear D. V lost 5 bases to trimming and J lost 1 base, with 8 bases between them. Germline loops: CDR1 GTSNPN, CDR2 SVGIG (reference sequence). CDR3 size: 12 residues. CDR3 sequence: CAWARQNTEAFF. The CDR3 region has the DNA TGTGCCTGGGCAAGACAGAACACTGAAGCTTTCTTT.

This clone was detected once. The CDR3 spells CASSRGTGTGGSGNTIYF. CDR3 DNA sequence: TGTGCCAGCAGTCGAGGAACCGGGACAGGGGGCTCTGGAAACACCATATATTTT. V gene TRBV27 combines with J gene TRBJ1-3; 11 nucleotides align to TRBD1. The CDR3 totals 18 residues. The V gene end was trimmed by 5 bases and the J gene end by 0 bases; junction bases not matched to a gene: 9. Germline lookup yields CDR1 MNHEY and CDR2 SMNVEV (reference sequence).

This clone turned up a few times. The chain uses TRBV28 and TRBJ1-4; D gene ambiguous. The CDR3 runs to 14 residues. CDR1 is MDHEN, CDR2 SYDVKM, per germline. The V end was cut by 2 bases, the J end by 4 bases, with 8 bases between. The CDR3: CASSLVRLNEKLFF. CDR3 DNA: TGTGCCAGCAGTTTAGTCAGGCTTAATGAAAAACTGTTTTTT.

The chain uses TRBV30 and TRBJ1-3; D is possibly TRBD1 (5 bases). CDR3 length: 13 amino acids. The V end lost 0 bases, the J end lost 2 bases, and 5 bases lay between the germline ends. Germline V gives CDR1 GTSNPN, CDR2 SVGIG (reference sequence). The CDR3 loop reads CAWSVGAGNTIYF. In DNA, the CDR3 is TGTGCCTGGAGTGTAGGGGCTGGAAACACCATATATTTT.

This chain links TRBV11-2 with TRBJ1-1; 10 positions agree with TRBD1. The germline V gene has CDR1 SGHAT and CDR2 FQNNGV. The CDR3 covers 15 residues. The J segment lost 5 bases and the V segment lost 5 bases, leaving 8 bases of the junction unmatched. The CDR3 sequence is CASSPGQGEATEAFF. The CDR3, as DNA: TGTGCCAGCAGCCCCGGACAGGGGGAAGCGACTGAAGCTTTCTTT.

Turning to this clone: This sample also contains other DNA sequences that code for the same CDR3. The rearrangement uses TRBV6-5 and TRBJ1-2, with D maybe TRBD1 (6 bases). Looked up from germline, CDR1 is MNHEY and CDR2 is SVGAGI. The CDR3 is made up of 15 amino acids. Trimming left V 4 bases short and J 0 bases short, with 12 bases between. The chain's CDR3 is CASSLGQKANYGYTF. CDR3 nucleotides: TGTGCCAGCAGTTTAGGACAGAAAGCTAACTATGGCTACACCTTC.

The rearrangement uses TRBV9 and TRBJ2-2, with a possible D match to TRBD2 (6 bases). Trimming removed 4 bases from V and 2 bases from J, with 12 bases in between. This CDR3 is 15 amino acids long. Germline V gene lookup returns CDR1 SGDLS and CDR2 YYNGEE. This CDR3 is CASSPRLENTGELFF. The CDR3 region has the DNA TGTGCCAGCAGCCCACGACTAGAAAACACCGGGGAGCTGTTTTTT.

The chain joins TRBV13 to TRBJ2-1; TRBD2 is a possible D gene (5 bases). There are 14 residues in the CDR3. V was clipped by 5 bases and J by 2 bases, with 10 bases between them. Per germline, CDR1 PRHDT and CDR2 FYEKMQ (reference sequence). The CDR3 loop reads CASSPRRAYNEQFF. The CDR3 DNA follows: TGTGCCAGCAGCCCCAGGCGGGCCTACAATGAGCAGTTCTTC. The full variable domain, with the rest looked up from reference TRBV13 and TRBJ2-1, is AAGVIQSPRHLIKEKRETATLKCYPIPRHDTVYWYQQGPGQDPQFLISFYEKMQSDKGSIPDRFSAQQFSDYHSELNMSSLELGDSALYFCASSPRRAYNEQFFGPGTRLTVL.

A single count supports this clone. This chain links TRBV29-1 with TRBJ2-7, with TRBD1 identical over 9 bases. The CDR3 consists of 12 residues. Trimming at V came to 7 bases and at J to 5 bases, leaving 6 bases not matched to a gene. Germline V lookup: CDR1 SQVTM, CDR2 ANQGSEA. CDR3 region: CSAGQGFDEQYV. The CDR3 nucleotides read TGCAGCGCTGGACAGGGGTTCGACGAGCAGTACGTC.

This rearrangement joins TRBV9 to TRBJ2-2, with 13 nucleotides matching TRBD2. CDR3 length: 16 residues. Germline V CDR1 and CDR2: SGDLS, YYNGEE. V shed 2 bases, J shed 7 bases, and the junction held 5 bases outside the gene matches. CDR3 sequence reads: CASSVTSGGAIGELFF. CDR3 sequence (DNA): TGTGCCAGCAGCGTCACTAGCGGGGGGGCGATCGGGGAGCTGTTTTTT.

The chain carries TRBV5-1 and TRBJ1-1, with 8 bases identical to TRBD1. The trim removed 4 bases at V and 4 bases at J, leaving 3 bases unmatched. This CDR3 spans 13 amino acids. CDR1 and CDR2 (germline): SGHRS, YFSETQ. The CDR3 DNA sequence: TGCGCCAGCAGCGAGACAGGGGTCACTGAAGCTTTCTTT. Amino acids: CASSETGVTEAFF.